This T cell receptor beta chain was identified during a study of Ad26.COV2.S vaccination and SARS-CoV-2 variants (dated by TCRdb to the early 2020s). Context from the whole study: Vaccine-arm donors came from COV1001, a multicentre, randomized, double-blind, placebo-controlled phase I-IIa trial of Ad26.COV2.S in healthy adults. Ad26.COV2.S was given intramuscularly at 5x10^10 or 1x10^11 viral particles, as a single shot or as two shots 56 days apart. TCRbeta repertoire sequencing was used to assess the specificity and breadth of SARS-CoV-2-reactive T cell receptors after Ad26.COV2.S vaccination. A total of around 32 samples were included in the TCR-sequenced set, comprising around 19 Ad26.COV2.S vaccine recipients, 5 placebo recipients and 8 SARS-CoV-2 convalescent individuals. Participants in the trial were split at random into five groups of five each, receiving low-dose or high-dose Ad26.COV2.S once or twice, or else placebo on both occasions. Blinding of investigators to trial group allocation was maintained during experiments and outcome assessment.

The immunoSEQ Assay was used to sequence TCRbeta CDR3 regions. After extraction, genomic DNA underwent amplification by bias-controlled multiplex PCR, followed by high-throughput sequencing. In the authors' own workflow: To quantify the absolute abundance of every unique TCRbeta CDR3 region, sequences were collapsed and filtered. T cell fraction was estimated by normalizing TCRbeta template counts to usable DNA, which was measured by amplifying reference genes present in all nucleated cells. Repertoire TCRs were annotated as SARS-CoV-2-specific when V gene, CDR3 amino acid sequence and J gene were exactly matched to a known reactive TCR set. The reference SARS-CoV-2 TCR set was obtained from MIRA and was filtered for enrichment in COVID-19-positive ImmuneCODE repertoires, whereby public or cross-reactive TCRs were removed. Using the MIRA antigens, annotated TCRs were further analysed by specific ORF or by position within an ORF. Breadth was defined as the number of annotated unique rearrangements divided by the total number of unique productive rearrangements, and depth was defined as the summed frequency of the annotated unique rearrangements. Two-sided Wilcoxon rank-sum tests were applied when comparing TCR breadth between groups. The table comes from immuneACCESS by way of TCRdb, which keeps in-frame sequences with V and J called. Part of the clones is missing from these tables; in studies checked, under half for an unresolved V gene and the rest for unknown reasons. V, J and clone size were drawn from that table, and D and trimming were deduced from the DNA. This sample has around 270,000 clones in its table, and around 88% of those were observed once. The top ten constitute roughly 3% of the sample.

After removal of 8 bases from V and 2 bases from J, the junction retains 2 bases not matched to a gene. From the cysteine through the phenylalanine, the CDR3 covers 13 amino acids. The entry retains the CDR3 DNA only, 39 bases that are in frame from base 1. From a lookup of the germline V gene (reference sequence), CDR1 and CDR2 are LNHNV and YYDKDF. Taken with the paper, the label for treatment or condition translates to: roughly 19 received Ad26.COV2.S at low or high dose, single or two shots; roughly five received placebo; per-sample allocation not given. For vaccine and placebo recipients, repertoires were sequenced using samples collected on day 63 after the first injection. In Cohort 1b, about two dozen adults aged 18-55 years were enrolled at a single site in Boston, USA, between 29 July and 7 August 2020. Ad26.COV2.S consisted of a replication-incompetent adenovirus type 26 vector by which a prefusion-stabilized SARS-CoV-2 spike protein from the original Wuhan strain was expressed.

To note about this clone: Its antigen target is currently unknown. No much larger clone is present one base from it, and per-base qualities are unavailable.

Points the paper makes about the study in general: The authors noted that the TCR breadth and depth analyses may have underestimated total T cell responses. Substantial breadth of spike-specific CD8+ and CD4+ T cell responses was reported after vaccination. Ad26.COV2.S recipients had higher spike-specific TCR breadth than placebo recipients (P = 0.0014). Comparing responses between vaccine doses or regimens was not something the study was powered to do. Vaccine and placebo recipients had comparable non-spike TCR breadth, which fits with the vaccine containing only spike.

Specimen: peripheral blood, collected in a trial of Ad26.COV2.S vaccine versus placebo. This sequence uses TRBV15 and TRBJ1-5; 8 central bases correspond to TRBD1. The TCR comes from a person between 18 and 59 years old who received the Ad26.COV2.S COVID-19 vaccine or a placebo. CDR3 region: CATADRGNQPQHF. The nucleotide sequence reads as follows: TGTGCCACCGCGGACAGGGGCAATCAGCCCCAGCATTTT.